The following is a TCR beta chain sequence with its context. Its antigen remains unidentified. The record originates from a study of T cell responses to AZD1222 COVID-19 vaccine. As for the study in general: Second-dose intervals near 4 or 12 weeks were combined. Whole-study findings and limits: Recipients of two AZD1222 doses showed rising Spike-specific TCR breadth and depth. There were mostly white British donors and more females than males, and clonal diversity was possibly underestimated. A reported finding is that nearly half of spike-specific TCRs target unmutated variant regions.

Losses at the gene ends were 5 bases for V and 6 bases for J; bases not matched to a gene: 12. The germline V gene has CDR1 MNHNY and CDR2 SVGAGI (reference sequence). This CDR3 region has 17 residues. Sequenced by immunoSEQ multiplex PCR; TCRdb stores in-frame clones only, minus some. The data contain tens of thousands of clones, more than 75% of them singletons. Sequencing used peripheral blood, obtained on day 0 of AZD1222 vaccination. V usage is TRBV6-6 and J usage is TRBJ2-1, with 11 bases fitting TRBD2. The source of this sequence is an adult in good health. Here the CDR3 DNA reads TGTGCCAGCAGTCCCTTTAGCGGGGGGGCCGAAGGCAATGAGCAGTTCTTC. This translates into CASSPFSGGAEGNEQFF.